The next 8 T cell receptor beta chains were all read from a single sample in a study of blood T cell repertoires in COVID-19. Sequencing was performed with immunoSEQ multiplex PCR; in TCRdb, only in-frame clones are kept and a portion is missing. The sample gives about 100,000 clones, around 90% of which show up once; 11% is in the top ten. The sample was peripheral blood. The receptors derive from a man older than 75 with acute or convalescent COVID-19.

The rearrangement joins TRBV5-6 to TRBJ1-1, with 12 bases matching TRBD1. The germline V gene has CDR1 SGHDT and CDR2 YYEEEE. The V segment lost 0 bases and the J segment 8 bases; nucleotides outside the gene matches: 2. The CDR3 length is 14 residues. CDR3 DNA sequence: TGTGCCAGCAGCTTGGCCGGGACAGGGGGCGAAGCTTTCTTT. Translating gives CASSLAGTGGEAFF.

The chain carries TRBV6-1 and TRBJ1-1; D perhaps matches TRBD1 (5 bases). The germline V gene has CDR1 MNHNS and CDR2 SASEGT. V was trimmed by 3 bases and J by 4 bases, leaving 12 bases between them. The CDR3 is made up of 14 amino acids. In DNA, the CDR3 is TGTGCCAGCAGTGAGAGTGTGGGGCGCACTGAAGCTTTCTTT. Its protein is CASSESVGRTEAFF.

The V call is TRBV30, the J call TRBJ1-2; D gene unclear. V was clipped by 3 bases and J by 8 bases, with 19 bases between them. From germline, CDR1 is GTSNPN and CDR2 SVGIG (reference sequence). The CDR3 spans 14 residues. CDR3: CAWRPSGKGVGYTF. CDR3 DNA sequence: TGTGCCTGGAGACCTTCGGGGAAAGGAGTAGGCTACACCTTC.

This clone was recorded a few times. This chain uses TRBV5-6 with TRBJ2-7, with TRBD1 matching 9 bases. V lost 3 bases and J lost 2; bases outside the gene matches: 3. Germline CDR1 reads SGHDT; CDR2 reads YYEEEE. The CDR3 is 14 amino acids. The CDR3 sequence is CASSWTGDPYEQYF. CDR3 bases: TGTGCCAGCAGCTGGACAGGGGATCCCTACGAGCAGTACTTC.

The chain has TRBV15 and TRBJ2-7, with D possibly being TRBD2 (5 bases). This CDR3 comprises 16 residues. Germline V CDR1 and CDR2: LNHNV, YYDKDF (reference sequence). Trimming stripped 5 bases from V and 9 bases from J, with 26 bases between. Here the CDR3 reads CATSGGWEKTLQRQYF. The CDR3 nucleotides read TGTGCCACCAGCGGCGGGTGGGAGAAGACATTACAAAGGCAGTACTTC.

In this sample, this clone turned up once. The chain carries TRBV27 and TRBJ1-3; D gene uncertain. Germline assignment: CDR1 MNHEY and CDR2 SMNVEV (reference sequence). V was shortened by 8 bases and J by 6 bases, with 11 bases between the two germline ends. The CDR3 length is 12 residues. Here the CDR3 DNA reads TGTGCCAGCGGCCCCCGACAAAACACCATATATTTT. It codes for CASGPRQNTIYF.

The gene calls are TRBV9 and TRBJ1-1; 8 bases match TRBD1. The CDR3 sequence is 13 residues long. In germline, CDR1 is SGDLS, CDR2 YYNGEE. J lost 5 bases, V lost 1 base, and 1 base had no gene match. In DNA, the CDR3 is TGTGCCAGCAGCGTACGACAGGGGACTGAAGCTTTCTTT. This translates into CASSVRQGTEAFF.

This clone was recorded a few times. The chain has TRBV2 and TRBJ2-1; D unclear. The CDR3 is 14 amino acids. Germline V gene data show CDR1 as SNHLY and CDR2 as FYNNEI. V was shortened by 1 base and J by 2 bases, with 6 bases between the two germline ends. The CDR3 is CASSEGSTYNEQFF. For the CDR3, the DNA is TGTGCCAGCAGTGAAGGTAGTACCTACAATGAGCAGTTCTTC.